This T cell receptor beta chain was identified during a study of shared clonotypes between healthy human individuals. Trimming took off 3 bases at V and 7 bases at J, with 18 bases between the two ends. The CDR3 is made up of 15 amino acids. Germline V lookup: CDR1 SEHNR, CDR2 FQNEAQ (reference sequence). Notes on the study in general: A handful of donors shared about 5% of their naive CD4 clonotypes. The study found lower generation probabilities in non-shared clonotypes than in those shared by all four donors.

Execution of the assay was at deep level. Every subset's genomic DNA went evenly onto several immunoSEQ plates. Measured with immunoSEQ multiplex PCR; TCRdb has only the in-frame clones, and not every one. The data show about 2.4 million clones, with 80% to 95% seen just once and around 0.4% held by the top ten. As to this clone: The antigen is unknown.

Sequenced material: naive CD4+ T cells from PBMCs. Subset in this sample: CD45RA+ positively selected. The TCR comes from a man between 18 and 35 years old in good health. Some clones in this sample may be carry-over from other donors' samples. The V and J genes are TRBV7-9 and TRBJ1-2; D may be TRBD1 (6 bases). CDR3 coding DNA: TGTGCCAGCAGCTTGTTAGGGGGGAAGGGAGCTGGCTACACCTTC. It translates to CASSLLGGKGAGYTF.